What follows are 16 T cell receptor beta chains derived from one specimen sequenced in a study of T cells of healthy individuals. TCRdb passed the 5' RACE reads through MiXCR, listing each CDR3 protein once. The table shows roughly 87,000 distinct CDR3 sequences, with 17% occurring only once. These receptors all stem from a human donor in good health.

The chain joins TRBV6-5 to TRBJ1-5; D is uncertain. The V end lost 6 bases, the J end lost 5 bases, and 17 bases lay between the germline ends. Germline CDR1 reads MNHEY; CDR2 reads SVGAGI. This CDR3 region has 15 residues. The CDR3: CASSLTPGPHQPQHF. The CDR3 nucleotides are TGTGCCAGCAGCCTCACCCCCGGGCCCCATCAGCCCCAGCATTTT.

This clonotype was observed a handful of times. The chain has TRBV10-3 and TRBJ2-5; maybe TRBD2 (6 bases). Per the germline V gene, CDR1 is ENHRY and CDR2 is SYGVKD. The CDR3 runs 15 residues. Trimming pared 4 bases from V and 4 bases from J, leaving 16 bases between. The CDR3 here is CAISGMIGGAETQYF. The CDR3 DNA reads TGTGCCATCAGTGGAATGATCGGGGGAGCAGAGACCCAGTACTTC.

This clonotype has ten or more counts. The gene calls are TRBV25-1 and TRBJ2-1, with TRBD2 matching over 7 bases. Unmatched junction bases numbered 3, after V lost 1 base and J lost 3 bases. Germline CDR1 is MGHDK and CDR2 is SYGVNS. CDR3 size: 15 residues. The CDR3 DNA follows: TGTGCCAGCAGTGAATTGGCGGGAGACTACAATGAGCAGTTCTTC. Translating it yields CASSELAGDYNEQFF.

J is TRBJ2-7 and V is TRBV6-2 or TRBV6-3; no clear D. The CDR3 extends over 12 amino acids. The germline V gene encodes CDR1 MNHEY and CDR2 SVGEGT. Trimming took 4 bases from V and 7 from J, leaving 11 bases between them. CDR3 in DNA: TGTGCCAGCAGTTGGTATCCACAAGAGCAGTACTTC. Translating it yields CASSWYPQEQYF.

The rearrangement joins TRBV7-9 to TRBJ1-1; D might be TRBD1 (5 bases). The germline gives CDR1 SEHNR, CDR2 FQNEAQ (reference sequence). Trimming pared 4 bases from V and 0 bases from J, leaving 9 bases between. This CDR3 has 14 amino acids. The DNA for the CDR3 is TGTGCCAGCAGCTGGGACGGCCTGAACACTGAAGCTTTCTTT. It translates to CASSWDGLNTEAFF.

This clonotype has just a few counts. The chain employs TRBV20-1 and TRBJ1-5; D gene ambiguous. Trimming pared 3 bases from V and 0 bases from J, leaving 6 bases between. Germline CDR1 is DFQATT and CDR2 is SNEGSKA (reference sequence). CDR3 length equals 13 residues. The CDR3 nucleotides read TGCAGTGCTAGTGGGCATAGCAATCAGCCCCAGCATTTT. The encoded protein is CSASGHSNQPQHF.

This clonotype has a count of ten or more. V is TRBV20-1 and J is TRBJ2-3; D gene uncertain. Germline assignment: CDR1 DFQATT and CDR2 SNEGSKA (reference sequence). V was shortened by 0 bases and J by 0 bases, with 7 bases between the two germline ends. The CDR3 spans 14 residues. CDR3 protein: CSARDTTSTDTQYF. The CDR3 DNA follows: TGCAGTGCTAGAGATACTACTAGCACAGATACGCAGTATTTT.

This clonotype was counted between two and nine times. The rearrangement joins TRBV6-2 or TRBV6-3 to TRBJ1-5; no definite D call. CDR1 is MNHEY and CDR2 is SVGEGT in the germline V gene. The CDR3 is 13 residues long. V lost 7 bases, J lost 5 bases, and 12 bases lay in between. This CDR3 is CASTQDGDQPQHF. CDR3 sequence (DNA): TGTGCCAGCACCCAGGACGGAGATCAGCCCCAGCATTTT.

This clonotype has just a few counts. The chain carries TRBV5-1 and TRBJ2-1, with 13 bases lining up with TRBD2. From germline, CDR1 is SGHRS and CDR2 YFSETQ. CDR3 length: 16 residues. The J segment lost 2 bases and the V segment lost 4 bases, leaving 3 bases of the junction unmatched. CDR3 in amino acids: CASSVTSGGPYNEQFF. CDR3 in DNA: TGCGCCAGCAGCGTGACTAGCGGGGGGCCCTACAATGAGCAGTTCTTC.

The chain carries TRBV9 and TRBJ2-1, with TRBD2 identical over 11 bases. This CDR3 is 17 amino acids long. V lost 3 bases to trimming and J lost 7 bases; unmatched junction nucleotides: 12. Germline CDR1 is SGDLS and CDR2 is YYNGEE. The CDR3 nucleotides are TGTGCCAGCAGCGGAGGGGGGGGACTAGCGGCCAGAAATGAGCAGTTCTTC. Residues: CASSGGGGLAARNEQFF. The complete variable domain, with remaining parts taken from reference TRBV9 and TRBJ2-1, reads DSGVTQTPKHLITATGQRVTLRCSPRSGDLSVYWYQQSLDQGLQFLIQYYNGEERAKGNILERFSAQQFPDLHSELNLSSLELGDSALYFCASSGGGGLAARNEQFFGPGTRLTVL.

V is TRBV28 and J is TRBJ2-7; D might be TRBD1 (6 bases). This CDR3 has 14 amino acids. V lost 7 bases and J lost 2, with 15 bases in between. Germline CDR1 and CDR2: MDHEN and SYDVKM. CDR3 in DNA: TGTGCCAGCATGGATTCGGGACACCCCTACGAGCAGTACTTC. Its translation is CASMDSGHPYEQYF.

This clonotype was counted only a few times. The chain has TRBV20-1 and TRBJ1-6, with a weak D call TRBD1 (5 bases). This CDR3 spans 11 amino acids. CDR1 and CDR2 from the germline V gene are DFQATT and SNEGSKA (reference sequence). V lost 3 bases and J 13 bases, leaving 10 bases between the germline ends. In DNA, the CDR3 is TGCAGTGCTAGTAGTGGGACCCCCCTCCACTTT. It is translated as CSASSGTPLHF.

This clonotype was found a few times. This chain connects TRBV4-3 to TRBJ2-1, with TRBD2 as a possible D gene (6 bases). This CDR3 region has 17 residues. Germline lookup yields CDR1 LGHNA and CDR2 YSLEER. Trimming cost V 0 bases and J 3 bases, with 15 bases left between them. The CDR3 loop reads CASSQEQSGGFYNEQFF. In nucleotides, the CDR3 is TGCGCCAGCAGCCAAGAACAGTCAGGAGGGTTCTACAATGAGCAGTTCTTC.

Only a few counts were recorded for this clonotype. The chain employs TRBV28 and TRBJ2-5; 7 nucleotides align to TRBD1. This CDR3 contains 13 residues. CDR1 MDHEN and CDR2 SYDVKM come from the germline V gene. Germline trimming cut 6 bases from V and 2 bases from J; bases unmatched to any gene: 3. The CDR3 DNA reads TGTGCCAGCAGCCGACAGGGACAAGAGACCCAGTACTTC. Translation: CASSRQGQETQYF.

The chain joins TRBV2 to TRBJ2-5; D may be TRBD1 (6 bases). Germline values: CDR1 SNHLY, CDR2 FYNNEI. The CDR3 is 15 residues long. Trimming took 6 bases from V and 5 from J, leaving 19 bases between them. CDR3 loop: CASSGTSTEGETQYF. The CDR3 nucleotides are TGTGCCAGCAGCGGGACAAGCACCGAGGGGGAGACCCAGTACTTC.

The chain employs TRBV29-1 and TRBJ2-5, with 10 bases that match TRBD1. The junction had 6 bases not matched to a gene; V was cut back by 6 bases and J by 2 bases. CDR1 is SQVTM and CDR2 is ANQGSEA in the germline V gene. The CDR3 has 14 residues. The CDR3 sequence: CSVTPGQGQETQYF. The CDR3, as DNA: TGCAGCGTGACTCCGGGACAGGGGCAAGAGACCCAGTACTTC. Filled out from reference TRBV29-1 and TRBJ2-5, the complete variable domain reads SAVISQKPSRDICQRGTSLTIQCQVDSQVTMMFWYRQQPGQSLTLIATANQGSEATYESGFVIDKFPISRPNLTFSTLTVSNMSPEDSSIYLCSVTPGQGQETQYFGPGTRLLVL.